The 23 T cell receptor beta chains reported below all come from one sample, sequenced in a study of human T cells and chemical hapten exposure. TCRdb passed the RACE reads through MiXCR, listing each CDR3 protein once. This sample carries approximately 180,000 distinct CDR3 sequences, approximately 31% of them seen once, and the ten largest clones take under 3%. The time point is: pre-sensitization, week 0. Treatment in this sample: therapeutic diphenylcyclopropenone sensitization with weekly scalp DPC. This specimen consisted of whole blood, obtained in connection with sensitization to the hapten diphenylcyclopropenone (DPC). Receptor source: a woman in her 30s with alopecia areata. Some clones in this sample may be carry-over from other donors' samples.

The CDR3 nucleotides are TGTGCCAGCAGTTCCGGGACAGGGACATTCGAGCAGTACTTC. It codes for CASSSGTGTFEQYF. V usage is TRBV5-4 and J usage is TRBJ2-7; TRBD1 matches 9 bases. This CDR3 spans 14 amino acids. Germline CDR1 is SGHNT and CDR2 is YYREEE (reference sequence). V dropped 5 bases and J dropped 6; count of bases not matched to a gene: 9.

This clonotype turned up a few times. The chain recombines TRBV20-1 with TRBJ1-2, with 7 bases aligning to TRBD1. The germline CDR1 and CDR2 sequences are DFQATT and SNEGSKA (reference sequence). With V trimmed by 2 bases and J by 13 bases, 16 bases remained unmatched. The CDR3 is 14 amino acids. CDR3 nucleotide sequence: TGCAGTGCTAGACCCATAACAGGGGCCAAAGTTCTCACCTTC. This sequence encodes CSARPITGAKVLTF.

This clonotype was seen only a few times. The V and J genes are TRBV28 and TRBJ2-1; TRBD2 matches 8 bases. The V gene end was trimmed by 7 bases and the J gene end by 0 bases; junction bases not matched to a gene: 5. Germline lookup yields CDR1 MDHEN and CDR2 SYDVKM. The CDR3 is 15 residues long. CDR3 sequence reads: CASNPTSVSYNEQFF. The DNA of the CDR3 is TGTGCCAGCAACCCGACTAGCGTCTCCTACAATGAGCAGTTCTTC.

This clonotype was observed a handful of times. The rearrangement joins TRBV7-8 to TRBJ2-7, with 7 bases fitting TRBD1. After removal of 3 bases from V and 2 bases from J, the junction contained 4 bases not matched to a gene. Germline CDR1 reads SGHVS; CDR2 reads FQNEAQ. CDR3 size: 14 residues. The CDR3 spells CASSFRDSAYEQYF. CDR3 DNA sequence: TGTGCCAGCAGCTTCCGGGACAGTGCCTACGAGCAGTACTTC. Filled out from reference TRBV7-8 and TRBJ2-7, the complete variable domain reads GAGVSQSPRYKVAKRGQDVALRCDPISGHVSLFWYQQALGQGPEFLTYFQNEAQLDKSGLPSDRFFAERPEGSVSTLKIQRTQQEDSAVYLCASSFRDSAYEQYFGPGTRLTVT.

This clonotype was observed a handful of times. The chain joins TRBV11-3 to TRBJ2-3, with a possible D match to TRBD2 (6 bases). Looked up from germline, CDR1 is SGHNT and CDR2 is YENEEA. Trimming left V 5 bases short and J 4 bases short, with 10 bases between. This CDR3 is built from 13 residues. The CDR3 nucleotides read TGTGCCAGCAGCGTTCGACTAGCAGATACGCAGTATTTT. It encodes CASSVRLADTQYF.

The chain links TRBV4-3 to TRBJ2-3; a weak D match, TRBD2 (5 bases). Trimming removed 4 bases from V and 3 bases from J, with 14 bases in between. The CDR3 extends over 15 amino acids. CDR1 is LGHNA and CDR2 is YSLEER in the germline V gene. CDR3 protein: CASSLMPGKTDTQYF. The CDR3 nucleotides read TGCGCCAGCAGCCTGATGCCCGGGAAAACAGATACGCAGTATTTT.

This clonotype appeared a few times. V usage is TRBV28 and J usage is TRBJ2-1, with TRBD1 identical over 8 bases. In germline, CDR1 is MDHEN, CDR2 SYDVKM. The ends lost 2 bases at V and 8 bases at J; junction bases unmatched: 8. The length of the CDR3 is 15 residues. The CDR3 spells CASSLPRGLGYEQFF. The CDR3, as DNA: TGTGCCAGCAGTTTACCCAGGGGGCTAGGGTATGAGCAGTTCTTC.

A single count supports this clonotype. The rearrangement joins TRBV11-1 to TRBJ1-6; 10 nucleotides align to TRBD1. Germline V gene lookup returns CDR1 SGHAT and CDR2 FQDESV (reference sequence). Losses at the gene ends were 3 bases for V and 7 bases for J; bases not matched to a gene: 3. This CDR3 is 15 amino acids long. Here the CDR3 reads CASSLRQGANSPLHF. The CDR3 DNA is TGTGCCAGCAGCTTGAGACAGGGGGCAAATTCACCCCTCCACTTT. The full variable domain, with the rest looked up from reference TRBV11-1 and TRBJ1-6, is EAEVAQSPRYKITEKSQAVAFWCDPISGHATLYWYRQILGQGPELLVQFQDESVVDDSQLPKDRFSAERLKGVDSTLKIQPAELGDSAMYLCASSLRQGANSPLHFGNGTRLTVT.

The rearrangement uses TRBV5-1 and TRBJ2-1; weak D call: TRBD2 (5 bases). Germline CDR1 reads SGHRS; CDR2 reads YFSETQ. V dropped 5 bases and J dropped 8 bases, with 14 bases sitting between them. The CDR3 runs 13 residues. CDR3 nucleotides: TGCGCCAGCAGGGCTCTAGCCTTCGATGAGCAGTTCTTC. The encoded protein is CASRALAFDEQFF.

This clonotype was counted many times. The V call is TRBV29-1, the J call TRBJ1-2; 9 positions agree with TRBD1. The CDR3 loop spans 12 amino acids. Trimming at V came to 8 bases and at J to 3 bases, leaving 4 bases not matched to a gene. Germline CDR1 is SQVTM and CDR2 is ANQGSEA. The CDR3 here is CSSRTGDYGYTF. The CDR3 DNA reads as TGCAGCAGCAGGACAGGGGACTATGGCTACACCTTC.

This clonotype was detected a few times. V is TRBV20-1 and J is TRBJ1-5; 7 bases fit TRBD1. J lost 3 bases, V lost 3 bases, and 8 bases had no gene match. Germline V gene sequence: CDR1 DFQATT, CDR2 SNEGSKA (reference sequence). This CDR3 is built from 15 residues. The CDR3 region is CSARAQGGYNQPQHF. The CDR3 DNA sequence: TGCAGTGCTAGGGCCCAGGGGGGCTACAATCAGCCCCAGCATTTT.

The chain recombines TRBV28 with TRBJ2-1; D tentatively fits TRBD1 or TRBD2 (5 bases each). V dropped 2 bases and J dropped 6 bases, with 11 bases sitting between them. Per the germline V gene, CDR1 is MDHEN and CDR2 is SYDVKM. The CDR3 contains 14 residues. The CDR3, as DNA: TGTGCCAGCAGTTTAGGGACCCCGAGCAATGAGCAGTTCTTC. Translation: CASSLGTPSNEQFF.

In its sample, this clonotype was seen a few times. The chain links TRBV14 to TRBJ2-5, with a tentative D call TRBD2 (5 bases). Trimming stripped 0 bases from V and 5 bases from J, with 13 bases between. This CDR3 is built from 15 residues. Germline CDR1 is SGHDN and CDR2 is FVKESK. In DNA form, the CDR3 reads TGTGCCAGCAGCCAAGATGTTCTGCGGGTTGAGACCCAGTACTTC. Its translation is CASSQDVLRVETQYF.

This clonotype was observed at least ten times. This rearrangement joins TRBV28 to TRBJ2-7; D is perhaps TRBD2 (6 bases). V was trimmed by 2 bases and J by 2 bases, leaving 16 bases between them. From germline, CDR1 is MDHEN and CDR2 SYDVKM. The CDR3 covers 16 residues. The DNA of the CDR3 is TGTGCCAGCAGTTTAAGACCCCTGGAGGGGACCTACGAGCAGTACTTC. Translation gives CASSLRPLEGTYEQYF. Variable domain in full (rest from reference TRBV28 and TRBJ2-7): DVKVTQSSRYLVKRTGEKVFLECVQDMDHENMFWYRQDPGLGLRLIYFSYDVKMKEKGDIPEGYSVSREKKERFSLILESASTNQTSMYLCASSLRPLEGTYEQYFGPGTRLTVT.

This rearrangement joins TRBV20-1 to TRBJ2-2; no firm D call. The CDR3 runs 12 residues. Trimming removed 6 bases at V and 6 bases at J, with 11 bases between. CDR1 DFQATT and CDR2 SNEGSKA come from the germline V gene (reference sequence). CDR3 sequence (DNA): TGCAGTGCCCATAAATTGGCCGGGGAGCTGTTTTTT. Protein: CSAHKLAGELFF.

This clonotype was counted a few times. The chain recombines TRBV30 with TRBJ2-6; D unclear. The CDR3 consists of 13 residues. Deletions cut 3 bases from V and 2 bases from J, with 5 bases between. Germline CDR1 GTSNPN, CDR2 SVGIG (reference sequence). This CDR3 is CAWSRTGANVLTF. The CDR3 DNA reads as TGTGCCTGGAGCCGTACTGGGGCCAACGTCCTGACTTTC. The whole variable domain, filled in from reference TRBV30 and TRBJ2-6, reads SQTIHQWPATLVQPVGSPLSLECTVEGTSNPNLYWYRQAAGRGLQLLFYSVGIGQISSEVPQNLSASRPQDRQFILSSKKLLLSDSGFYLCAWSRTGANVLTFGAGSRLTVL.

This clonotype was observed a few times. This chain uses TRBV28 with TRBJ1-5; 12 bases line up with TRBD1. The CDR3 length is 15 residues. Germline loops: CDR1 MDHEN, CDR2 SYDVKM. Trimming removed 6 bases from V and 6 bases from J; junction bases left unmatched: 6. CDR3 loop: CASSPGTGGGQPQHF. Written as DNA, the CDR3 is TGTGCCAGCAGCCCCGGGACAGGGGGCGGTCAGCCCCAGCATTTT.

A few counts support this clonotype. The chain links TRBV29-1 to TRBJ1-1, with 7 bases fitting TRBD1. The germline CDR1 and CDR2 sequences are SQVTM and ANQGSEA. The CDR3 contains 13 residues. Trimming at V came to 3 bases and at J to 4 bases, leaving 5 bases not matched to a gene. The CDR3 DNA reads TGCAGCGTTGATCCAGGGGGTTTCACTGAAGCTTTCTTT. Its protein is CSVDPGGFTEAFF.

The chain couples TRBV28 to TRBJ2-5; D not resolved. Trimming stripped 3 bases from V and 3 bases from J, with 8 bases between. The CDR3 is 13 amino acids. Germline CDR1 is MDHEN and CDR2 is SYDVKM. As DNA, the CDR3 is TGTGCCAGCAGTTTCTGGTCCAAAGAGACCCAGTACTTC. It yields the protein CASSFWSKETQYF.

This clonotype was recorded many times. The rearrangement links TRBV7-2 to TRBJ2-3; no clear D gene. The CDR3 runs 13 residues. Looked up from germline, CDR1 is SGHTA and CDR2 is FQGNSA. V lost 5 bases and J lost 8, with 14 bases in between. CDR3 in DNA: TGTGCCAGCAGCGGACCCTCTTGGGGTACGCAGTATTTT. Its protein product is CASSGPSWGTQYF.

This chain joins TRBV2 and TRBJ2-2; D not resolved. There are 14 residues in the CDR3. Trimming took 4 bases from V and 0 from J, leaving 6 bases between them. CDR1 is SNHLY and CDR2 is FYNNEI in the germline V gene. CDR3 residues: CASSGVTNTGELFF. The CDR3 DNA follows: TGTGCCAGCAGTGGGGTAACGAACACCGGGGAGCTGTTTTTT. The full variable domain, rest sourced from reference TRBV2 and TRBJ2-2, is EPEVTQTPSHQVTQMGQEVILRCVPISNHLYFYWYRQILGQKVEFLVSFYNNEISEKSEIFDDQFSVERPDGSNFTLKIRSTKLEDSAMYFCASSGVTNTGELFFGEGSRLTVL.

The chain combines TRBV29-1 with TRBJ1-1; D remains unclear. V was clipped by 6 bases and J by 1 base, with 15 bases between them. CDR1 SQVTM and CDR2 ANQGSEA come from the germline V gene. The CDR3 has 14 residues. CDR3 region: CSVPGWLSNTEAFF. In nucleotides, the CDR3 is TGCAGCGTCCCCGGATGGCTGTCGAACACTGAAGCTTTCTTT.

This rearrangement joins TRBV28 to TRBJ2-3; a weak D match, TRBD1 (6 bases). Per germline, CDR1 MDHEN and CDR2 SYDVKM. The V and J ends lost 2 bases and 2 bases respectively, with 8 bases between them. This CDR3 has 14 residues. CDR3: CASSLHRATDTQYF. The CDR3 DNA reads as TGTGCCAGCAGTTTACACAGGGCCACAGATACGCAGTATTTT.